Sequencing of this TCR beta chain was carried out in a study of T cell responses to AZD1222 COVID-19 vaccine. Using immunoSEQ multiplex PCR, the repertoire was profiled, and TCRdb retains in-frame clones only, with some absent. The sample has 75,000 to 100,000 clones; over 85% are singletons. The specimen comprised peripheral blood, sampled on day 0 of AZD1222 vaccination. This clonotype was obtained from an adult in good health.

The CDR3 DNA reads TGCGCCAGCAGCTTGACTCCGGGGGAGACCCAGTACTTC. Translating it yields CASSLTPGETQYF. The J gene is TRBJ2-5, the V gene TRBV5-1, with a weak D call TRBD2 (5 bases). The CDR3 contains 13 residues. V was pared by 1 base and J by 5 bases, with 9 bases between. In germline, CDR1 is SGHRS, CDR2 YFSETQ.